This T cell receptor (beta chain) emerged from a study of shared clonotypes between healthy human individuals. General study points: Represented genetic and exposure-history diversity was restricted by having few donors. Generation probability values for non-shared clonotypes were lower than those for clonotypes shared by all four donors.

The V and J ends lost 5 bases and 0 bases respectively, with 8 bases between them. Germline-derived CDR1 and CDR2 are SEHNR and FQNEAQ (reference sequence). The CDR3 is 14 residues long. Regarding this clone: The antigen is unknown.

Into CD45RA+ naive and CD45RA-negative memory subsets, the CD4+ cells were split. Authors' processing steps: Junction-only immunoSEQ data arrived without quality scores, meaning filtering differed. Libraries were prepared by immunoSEQ multiplex PCR; TCRdb keeps only in-frame clonotypes and omits some of them. The DNA was the basis for D and trimming; V, J and clone size are from that table. The repertoire holds over a million clones, with 96% as singletons. This TCR derives from a young man in good health. V usage is TRBV7-9 and J usage is TRBJ1-3; D remains ambiguous. Sequenced sample: naive CD4+ T cells sorted from blood. Subset: CD45RA+ positively selected. The CDR3 region has the DNA TGTGCCAGCAGCAAGCCCGTCTCTGGAAACACCATATATTTT. Translating gives CASSKPVSGNTIYF.